The rows below give T cell receptor beta chains drawn from one sample of a study of T cell repertoires in cytomegalovirus infection. TCRdb analysed the reads with MiXCR anew, one entry per CDR3 protein. Counted here are fewer than 300,000 distinct CDR3 sequences, roughly 25% occurring once; the ten biggest clones make up over 11%. Sequenced: PBMCs. The receptors were sampled from a human donor in good health (CMV status not recorded). Some clones in this sample may be carry-over from other donors' samples. CDR3s include the opening cysteine and the closing phenylalanine or tryptophan. D genes are given only for firm matches. Size is omitted from some rows. Given values are once, few, many or a class for expanded clones.

v_gene,d_gene,abundance,j_gene,CDR3aa,CDR3nt
TRBV5-6,TRBD1,.,TRBJ1-5,CASTLGQGVDSNQPQHF,TGTGCCAGCACTCTGGGACAGGGGGTCGACAGCAATCAGCCCCAGCATTTT
TRBV7-2,.,many,TRBJ2-7,CASSFRGGRESEQYF,TGTGCCAGCAGCTTCAGAGGGGGGCGAGAGTCCGAGCAGTACTTC
TRBV7-9,.,many,TRBJ2-2,CASSSGRAGELFF,TGTGCCAGCAGCTCAGGACGGGCCGGGGAGCTGTTTTTT
TRBV7-2,.,many,TRBJ2-7,CASSPTTWGYEQYF,TGTGCCAGCAGCCCGACGACCTGGGGCTACGAGCAGTACTTC
TRBV6-5,.,few,TRBJ2-3,CASSFGAPATDTQYF,TGTGCCAGCAGTTTTGGGGCCCCGGCGACAGATACGCAGTATTTT
TRBV27,.,.,TRBJ2-2,CASSLNFQGTAGELFF,TGTGCCAGCAGTTTAAATTTCCAGGGCACCGCCGGGGAGCTGTTTTTT
TRBV12-3/TRBV12-4,TRBD2,few,TRBJ2-1,CASSSPLPLAGSPSYNEQFF,TGTGCCAGCAGTTCCCCCCTCCCGCTAGCGGGCTCACCCTCCTACAATGAGCAGTTCTTC
TRBV5-1,TRBD1,.,TRBJ2-7,CASSKDRGREQYF,TGCGCCAGCAGCAAGGACAGGGGGCGCGAGCAGTACTTC
TRBV20-1,.,once,TRBJ1-6,CSAMSSYNSPLHF,TGCAGTGCTATGAGCTCCTATAATTCACCCCTCCACTTT
TRBV19,.,few,TRBJ2-7,CASSIGGPSGEQYF,TGTGCCAGTAGTATCGGCGGCCCCTCGGGCGAGCAGTACTTC
TRBV2,.,.,TRBJ1-1,CATPMGRWDTEAFF,TGTGCTACCCCAATGGGCAGATGGGACACTGAAGCTTTCTTT
TRBV20-1,.,once,TRBJ1-2,CSASPPPYTF,TGCAGTGCTAGTCCCCCCCCCTACACCTTC
TRBV4-1,.,.,TRBJ2-7,CASSQIGLIAYEQYF,TGCGCCAGCAGCCAAATTGGTTTGATTGCCTACGAGCAGTACTTC
TRBV29-1,TRBD1,few,TRBJ1-2,CSVNQGDYGYTF,TGCAGCGTTAATCAGGGGGACTATGGCTACACCTTC
TRBV6-2/TRBV6-3,TRBD1,few,TRBJ2-3,CASSRIGTALRTDTQYF,TGTGCCAGCAGTAGGATCGGGACAGCCTTGCGCACAGATACGCAGTATTTT
TRBV15,TRBD2,.,TRBJ2-3,CATIKRSGRAGDTQYF,TGTGCCACCATCAAAAGGAGCGGGAGGGCCGGAGATACGCAGTATTTT
TRBV5-4,.,.,TRBJ2-2,CASSPYNQGETGELFF,TGTGCCAGCAGCCCTTATAACCAGGGTGAAACCGGGGAGCTGTTTTTT
TRBV2,.,many,TRBJ1-5,CASSATALYSNQPQHF,TGTGCCAGCAGTGCGACAGCCCTTTATAGCAATCAGCCCCAGCATTTT
TRBV27,.,.,TRBJ2-7,CASSPQGRGEQYF,TGTGCCAGCAGTCCCCAAGGTCGTGGCGAGCAGTACTTC
TRBV11-2,TRBD1,.,TRBJ2-7,CASSSRDRGRLSYEQYF,TGTGCCAGCAGCTCGAGGGACAGGGGCCGCCTATCCTACGAGCAGTACTTC
TRBV12-3/TRBV12-4,.,.,TRBJ1-4,CASSRNREKLFF,TGTGCCAGCAGCAGGAATCGCGAAAAACTGTTTTTT
TRBV10-3,.,.,TRBJ1-2,CAISGDRGYGYTF,TGTGCCATCAGTGGGGATCGGGGCTATGGCTACACCTTC
TRBV29-1,TRBD2,.,TRBJ2-1,CSGRGGYEQFF,TGCAGCGGCCGGGGGGGCTATGAGCAGTTCTTC
TRBV7-7,.,.,TRBJ1-1,CASSPTPGNTEAFF,TGTGCCAGCAGCCCTACACCGGGGAACACTGAAGCTTTCTTT
TRBV28,.,.,TRBJ2-1,CASRLHPNEQFF,TGTGCCAGCAGGTTACACCCCAATGAGCAGTTCTTC
TRBV28,.,.,TRBJ1-1,CASSLTGGLGTEAFF,TGTGCCAGCAGTTTAACGGGGGGGCTGGGGACTGAAGCTTTCTTT
TRBV7-9,TRBD1,many,TRBJ1-1,CASRPPLGQGAKVNTEAFF,TGTGCCAGCAGACCACCCCTCGGACAGGGCGCGAAGGTGAACACTGAAGCTTTCTTT
TRBV28,TRBD2,many,TRBJ2-1,CASSSREGHYNEQFF,TGTGCCAGCAGTTCGCGGGAGGGCCATTACAATGAGCAGTTCTTC
TRBV5-1,.,.,TRBJ2-3,CASSLNTGSTDTQYF,TGCGCCAGCAGCTTAAATACAGGGAGCACAGATACGCAGTATTTT